This entry lists 24 T cell receptor beta chains sequenced from one sample in a study of control samples from healthy donors and cancer patients. TCRdb's copy holds only in-frame clones and misses some; the assay was immunoSEQ multiplex PCR. The sample holds 100,000 to 150,000 clones; roughly nine tenths are singletons and the top ten take 6.5% to 9.5%. Input material: PBMCs. The origin of the receptors is a man in his fifties with head and neck cancer.

The chain is built from TRBV29-1 and TRBJ2-1, with D possibly called TRBD1 or TRBD2 (5 bases each). The V and J ends lost 4 bases and 8 bases respectively, with 18 bases between them. Germline V gene sequence: CDR1 SQVTM, CDR2 ANQGSEA. CDR3 length: 14 amino acids. CDR3 residues: CSVGVWDLADEQFF. The CDR3 nucleotides read TGCAGCGTTGGTGTCTGGGACCTAGCAGATGAGCAGTTCTTC.

This sequence joins TRBV24-1 and TRBJ2-3; D tentatively reads TRBD1 or TRBD2 (5 bases each). Germline values: CDR1 KGHDR, CDR2 SFDVKD. V lost 5 bases, J lost 0 bases, and 17 bases lay in between. There are 17 residues in the CDR3. CDR3 sequence: CATSASRDPTSTDTQYF. DNA for the CDR3: TGTGCCACCAGTGCCTCCAGGGACCCAACTAGCACAGATACGCAGTATTTT.

The chain uses TRBV2 and TRBJ2-3, with D uncertain. CDR3 size: 12 residues. V was clipped by 6 bases and J by 6 bases, with 10 bases between them. Germline-derived CDR1 and CDR2 are SNHLY and FYNNEI. The CDR3 DNA follows: TGTGCCAGCAGCGTTCGGATTGATACGCAGTATTTT. This gives the protein CASSVRIDTQYF.

This chain uses TRBV30 with TRBJ2-3; 14 bases align to TRBD2. The V gene end was trimmed by 6 bases and the J gene end by 0 bases; junction bases not matched to a gene: 11. The CDR3 has 18 amino acids. Germline CDR1 GTSNPN, CDR2 SVGIG (reference sequence). The CDR3 region is CACPWGGTSGSSTDTQYF. The CDR3, as DNA: TGTGCCTGCCCCTGGGGGGGGACTAGCGGGAGTAGCACAGATACGCAGTATTTT. The full variable domain, in which reference TRBV30 and TRBJ2-3 provide the parts outside the CDR3, is SQTIHQWPATLVQPVGSPLSLECTVEGTSNPNLYWYRQAAGRGLQLLFYSVGIGQISSEVPQNLSASRPQDRQFILSSKKLLLSDSGFYLCACPWGGTSGSSTDTQYFGPGTRLTVL.

CDR3 protein: CASSLAPYLLNTEAFF. The CDR3 DNA follows: TGTGCCAGCAGCTTAGCCCCATATCTATTGAACACTGAAGCTTTCTTT. The rearrangement links TRBV7-2 to TRBJ1-1; no firm D call. Trimming shortened V by 0 bases and J by 0 bases, and 11 bases separated the two germline ends. CDR1 and CDR2 from the germline V gene are SGHTA and FQGNSA. The CDR3 totals 16 residues.

This chain connects TRBV2 to TRBJ2-3, with D tentatively TRBD2 (6 bases). The CDR3 totals 14 residues. From germline, CDR1 is SNHLY and CDR2 FYNNEI. V lost 7 bases to trimming and J lost 0 bases, with 11 bases between them. The CDR3, as DNA: TGTGCCAGCAAGGCGGGGCGGAGCACAGATACGCAGTATTTT. Residues: CASKAGRSTDTQYF.

This chain uses TRBV28 with TRBJ2-2; 11 bases are a match to TRBD1. J was trimmed by 5 bases and V by 6 bases; bases with no gene match: 2. The CDR3 is made up of 14 amino acids. Looked up from germline, CDR1 is MDHEN and CDR2 is SYDVKM. The DNA for the CDR3 is TGTGCCAGCAGAGGGACAGGGGGAACCGGGGAGCTGTTTTTT. This encodes CASRGTGGTGELFF.

This clone was observed once. This rearrangement joins TRBV9 to TRBJ2-7; D tentatively fits TRBD1 or TRBD2 (5 bases each). The CDR3 runs to 14 residues. CDR1 is SGDLS, CDR2 YYNGEE, per germline. V dropped 8 bases and J dropped 12 bases, with 27 bases sitting between them. As DNA, the CDR3 is TGTGCCAGTTCCGTGGGTGGCGGACATGGTCGGGGGTACTTC. It encodes CASSVGGGHGRGYF. The complete variable domain, with remaining parts taken from reference TRBV9 and TRBJ2-7, reads DSGVTQTPKHLITATGQRVTLRCSPRSGDLSVYWYQQSLDQGLQFLIQYYNGEERAKGNILERFSAQQFPDLHSELNLSSLELGDSALYFCASSVGGGHGRGYFGPGTRLTVT.

The table lists this clone with a few counts. V usage is TRBV28 and J usage is TRBJ2-1; D perhaps matches TRBD2 (6 bases). CDR1 and CDR2 (germline): MDHEN, SYDVKM. The CDR3 consists of 16 residues. Trimming left V 6 bases short and J 3 bases short, with 18 bases between. The CDR3 loop reads CASRTAPGLNYNEQFF. CDR3 nucleotides: TGTGCCAGCAGAACTGCCCCGGGACTGAACTACAATGAGCAGTTCTTC.

The J gene is TRBJ2-7, the V gene TRBV27, with TRBD1 as a possible D gene (5 bases). The length of the CDR3 is 17 residues. The germline V and J ends were trimmed by 2 bases and 5 bases, with 22 bases remaining between them. CDR1 is MNHEY, CDR2 SMNVEV, per germline (reference sequence). CDR3: CASSLRARVKMDDEQYF. CDR3 in DNA: TGTGCCAGCAGTTTAAGGGCCAGGGTGAAGATGGACGACGAGCAGTACTTC.

J is TRBJ2-5 and V is TRBV29-1; D remains unclear. Germline V gene sequence: CDR1 SQVTM, CDR2 ANQGSEA. Between the trimmed V and J ends, which lost 4 bases and 5 bases, there was a span of 8 bases. This CDR3 region has 11 residues. The CDR3 nucleotides read TGCAGCGTTGTATCTGGGGAGACCCAGTACTTC. It encodes CSVVSGETQYF.

The chain carries TRBV5-1 and TRBJ1-4; D uncertain. V was pared by 2 bases and J by 6 bases, with 11 bases between. CDR3 length equals 14 residues. From germline, CDR1 is SGHRS and CDR2 YFSETQ. The CDR3 DNA reads TGCGCCAGCAGCTTAGGAAAGGGTGATGAAAAACTGTTTTTT. Translated: CASSLGKGDEKLFF. The whole variable domain, remainder taken from reference TRBV5-1 and TRBJ1-4, is KAGVTQTPRYLIKTRGQQVTLSCSPISGHRSVSWYQQTPGQGLQFLFEYFSETQRNKGNFPGRFSGRQFSNSRSEMNVSTLELGDSALYLCASSLGKGDEKLFFGSGTQLSVL.

The DNA for the CDR3 is TGCGCCAGCAGCTATGGACAGGGGAACACCTACGAGCAGTACTTC. This gives the protein CASSYGQGNTYEQYF. The chain recombines TRBV4-1 with TRBJ2-7; TRBD1 aligns across 9 bases. This CDR3 region has 15 residues. The V gene end was trimmed by 5 bases and the J gene end by 2 bases; junction bases not matched to a gene: 7. Germline CDR1 MGHRA, CDR2 YSYEKL.

The rearrangement joins TRBV20-1 to TRBJ2-7, with 13 positions matching TRBD2. Germline V lookup: CDR1 DFQATT, CDR2 SNEGSKA (reference sequence). V was pared by 3 bases and J by 9 bases, with 8 bases of the junction left unmatched. The CDR3 spans 14 residues. The CDR3 region is CSASRGLAGAGQYF. The CDR3 bases are TGCAGTGCTAGTAGAGGACTAGCGGGAGCAGGGCAGTACTTC.

J is TRBJ2-7 and V is TRBV19, with D perhaps matching TRBD1 (6 bases). Deletions cut 7 bases from V and 3 bases from J, with 10 bases between. Germline CDR1 reads LNHDA; CDR2 reads SQIVND (reference sequence). This CDR3 contains 12 residues. The CDR3 sequence: CASKDRNYEQYF. The CDR3 DNA sequence: TGTGCCAGTAAAGACAGGAACTACGAGCAGTACTTC.

The V call is TRBV19, the J call TRBJ2-4; D is unresolved. CDR1 LNHDA and CDR2 SQIVND come from the germline V gene (reference sequence). V was shortened by 3 bases and J by 2 bases, with 8 bases between the two germline ends. This CDR3 comprises 14 residues. The CDR3 loop reads CASSIQRSKNIQYF. The CDR3 bases are TGTGCCAGTAGTATCCAGCGATCCAAAAACATTCAGTACTTC.

The genes are TRBV13 and TRBJ1-1, with D possibly matching TRBD1 (5 bases). The V end lost 6 bases, the J end lost 1 base, and 9 bases lay between the germline ends. This CDR3 has 13 residues. Germline V lookup: CDR1 PRHDT, CDR2 FYEKMQ (reference sequence). The CDR3 is CASSPTANTEAFF. The CDR3 DNA sequence: TGTGCCAGCAGTCCGACAGCGAACACTGAAGCTTTCTTT.

V usage is TRBV12-3 or TRBV12-4 and J usage is TRBJ1-2; D remains ambiguous. V lost 3 bases, J lost 8 bases, and 13 bases lay in between. CDR3 length: 13 amino acids. The CDR3 nucleotides are TGTGCCAGCAGTTTTACGGGAATCAAGGGCTACACCTTC. Its protein is CASSFTGIKGYTF.

The chain has TRBV27 and TRBJ1-2, with 9 bases lining up with TRBD1. The ends lost 3 bases at V and 6 bases at J; junction bases unmatched: 5. The CDR3 contains 14 residues. Per germline, CDR1 MNHEY and CDR2 SMNVEV (reference sequence). CDR3 sequence (DNA): TGTGCCAGCAGTTTCGGACAGGGGTATGATGGCTACACCTTC. Encoded protein: CASSFGQGYDGYTF.

The chain combines TRBV27 with TRBJ1-2; 7 positions match TRBD1. This CDR3 comprises 14 residues. J lost 6 bases, V lost 4 bases, and 8 bases had no gene match. Germline V lookup: CDR1 MNHEY, CDR2 SMNVEV (reference sequence). The CDR3 region has the DNA TGTGCCAGCAGTTCCATGACAGGGCGCGATGGCTACACCTTC. It translates to CASSSMTGRDGYTF.

The chain recombines TRBV7-9 with TRBJ1-3, with D perhaps matching TRBD1 (6 bases). The V gene's germline CDR1 is SEHNR and CDR2 FQNEAQ (reference sequence). The CDR3 sequence is 15 residues long. Trimming removed 2 bases from V and 4 bases from J, with 12 bases in between. The DNA for the CDR3 is TGTGCCAGCAGCTTACAACAGGGTGCCGGAAACACCATATATTTT. Its translation is CASSLQQGAGNTIYF.

This clone appeared a single time. The chain is built from TRBV7-9 and TRBJ2-5; D perhaps matches TRBD1 (6 bases). The last part of the DNA fits TRBJ2-7 better; the J call may be wrong. Germline V gene data show CDR1 as SEHNR and CDR2 as FQNEAQ (reference sequence). There are 14 residues in the CDR3. CDR3 in amino acids: CASSFGTRDYEQYF. In DNA, the CDR3 is TGTGCCAGCAGCTTCGGGACAAGAGACTACGAGCAGTACTTC.

This rearrangement joins TRBV4-1 to TRBJ1-2; TRBD1 is a possible D gene (5 bases). From germline, CDR1 is MGHRA and CDR2 YSYEKL. The CDR3 has 14 residues. V lost 4 bases to trimming and J lost 7 bases, with 16 bases between them. The CDR3 DNA reads as TGCGCCAGCAGCCTTTCACAACTTGACAGTGGCTACACCTTC. Its translation: CASSLSQLDSGYTF.

The rearrangement joins TRBV6-5 to TRBJ2-2; D gene ambiguous. The ends were cut back, 3 bases at V and 6 bases at J, with 2 bases in the middle. Germline V gene lookup returns CDR1 MNHEY and CDR2 SVGAGI. The CDR3 sequence is 11 residues long. In DNA, the CDR3 is TGTGCCAGCAGTTATGCCGGGGAGCTGTTTTTT. It encodes CASSYAGELFF.